What follows are 20 T cell receptor beta chains derived from one specimen sequenced in a study of graft-versus-host responses after intestinal transplantation (dated by TCRdb to 2020 to 2022). To isolate intraepithelial and lamina propria lymphocytes from graft specimens, dithiothreitol, EDTA incubations and collagenase D digestion were used. The library relied on the immunoSEQ multiplex PCR assay. TCRdb holds this immuneACCESS table with in-frame rearrangements only. Some clones are missing; in checked studies, unresolved V genes explain under half, and the rest has no known cause. Recorded for this sample are 4,500 to 5,000 clones; 60% to 85% of them occurred a single time. In total, the top ten clones hold under 8.5% of the sample. The source was ileum tissue, collected just under 130 days after intestinal transplantation. Receptor source: a human patient who received an intestinal transplant, so some T cells may come from the graft donor.

This chain connects TRBV4-1 to TRBJ2-5, with 8 bases identical to TRBD2. Unmatched junction bases numbered 0, after V lost 1 base and J lost 2 bases. The CDR3 is made up of 14 amino acids. CDR1 is MGHRA, CDR2 YSYEKL, per germline. This chain's CDR3 is CASSQGLAQETQYF. The CDR3 region has the DNA TGCGCCAGCAGCCAAGGACTAGCGCAAGAGACCCAGTACTTC.

The chain joins TRBV12-5 to TRBJ2-6; D may be TRBD1 (6 bases). The germline CDR1 and CDR2 sequences are LGHNT and FRNRAP. The germline V and J ends were trimmed by 7 bases and 0 bases, with 16 bases remaining between them. The CDR3 totals 17 residues. The CDR3: CASAIRTVDSGANVLTF. CDR3 DNA: TGTGCTAGTGCCATCCGGACAGTCGACTCTGGGGCCAACGTCCTGACTTTC.

V and J are TRBV4-3 and TRBJ1-1, with a weak D call TRBD1 (5 bases). V was clipped by 5 bases and J by 1 base, with 11 bases between them. Germline V gene lookup returns CDR1 LGHNA and CDR2 YSLEER. This CDR3 has 14 residues. CDR3 in DNA: TGCGCCAGCAGCACGGGACGGAGGAACACTGAAGCTTTCTTT. Encoded protein: CASSTGRRNTEAFF.

The CDR3 sequence: CASSPGLAGSYEQYF. DNA of the CDR3: TGTGCCAGCAGCCCGGGACTAGCGGGAAGCTACGAGCAGTACTTC. This chain uses TRBV7-9 with TRBJ2-7; 13 nucleotides align to TRBD2. This CDR3 region has 15 residues. Germline CDR1 reads SEHNR; CDR2 reads FQNEAQ (reference sequence). J gave up 3 bases and V 5 bases, and 4 bases lay outside the gene matches.

J is TRBJ2-1 and V is TRBV9, with 10 positions matching TRBD2. CDR3 length equals 14 residues. Unmatched junction bases numbered 2, after V lost 4 bases and J lost 4 bases. Germline assignment: CDR1 SGDLS and CDR2 YYNGEE. The CDR3: CASSLAGVYNEQFF. The CDR3 DNA sequence: TGTGCCAGCAGCCTAGCGGGGGTTTACAATGAGCAGTTCTTC.

V gene TRBV5-4 combines with J gene TRBJ1-4; tentative D call: TRBD1 (6 bases). V was shortened by 0 bases and J by 0 bases, with 6 bases between the two germline ends. Germline V gene lookup returns CDR1 SGHNT and CDR2 YYREEE (reference sequence). The CDR3 is 15 amino acids. The CDR3 loop is CASSLGGPTNEKLFF. For the CDR3, the DNA is TGTGCCAGCAGCTTGGGGGGGCCAACTAATGAAAAACTGTTTTTT.

This chain joins TRBV7-6 and TRBJ2-7; tentatively, D is TRBD2 (6 bases). The CDR3 runs to 13 residues. In germline, CDR1 is SGHVS, CDR2 FNYEAQ. The V gene lost 5 bases and the J gene lost 2 bases, with 10 bases spanning the gap. The CDR3 loop reads CASSGGFTYEQYF. The CDR3 bases are TGTGCCAGCAGCGGAGGGTTCACCTACGAGCAGTACTTC.

On this clone itself: Other DNA sequences of this sample code for an identical CDR3. The chain employs TRBV18 and TRBJ2-5; D is undetermined. Germline CDR1 reads KGHSH; CDR2 reads LQKENI. CDR3 size: 13 residues. V dropped 2 bases and J dropped 2 bases, with 6 bases sitting between them. The CDR3 nucleotides read TGTGCCAGCTCACCAGGGGAACAAGAGACCCAGTACTTC. This sequence encodes CASSPGEQETQYF.

The V gene is TRBV7-3, the J gene TRBJ2-1; 8 bases align to TRBD2. The CDR3 runs 14 residues. Germline lookup yields CDR1 SGHTA and CDR2 FQGTGA. The V gene end was trimmed by 2 bases and the J gene end by 10 bases; junction bases not matched to a gene: 7. The chain's CDR3 is CASSLSGTSGEQFF. The CDR3 DNA follows: TGTGCCAGCAGCTTATCCGGGACTAGTGGGGAGCAGTTCTTC.

This rearrangement joins TRBV7-3 to TRBJ2-5, with D uncertain. Matching the DNA end better, TRBJ2-7 makes the J call doubtful. The CDR3 loop spans 11 amino acids. Germline V lookup: CDR1 SGHTA, CDR2 FQGTGA. The CDR3 DNA follows: TGTGCCAGCAGCTACACCTACGAGCAGTACTTC. The encoded protein is CASSYTYEQYF.

This clone was picked up one time. Additional DNA sequences in this sample encode the identical CDR3. The rearrangement links TRBV5-1 to TRBJ2-1; no firm D call. This CDR3 comprises 15 residues. Germline V gene lookup returns CDR1 SGHRS and CDR2 YFSETQ. V was pared by 4 bases and J by 5 bases, with 16 bases between. DNA of the CDR3: TGCGCCAGCAGCCCCTCAGGATTCCCTAACAATGAGCAGTTCTTC. Amino acid sequence: CASSPSGFPNNEQFF.

This clone was counted a single time. J is TRBJ1-2 and V is TRBV5-6; 7 bases match TRBD1. CDR1 is SGHDT and CDR2 is YYEEEE in the germline V gene. The length of the CDR3 is 13 residues. The ends lost 3 bases at V and 3 bases at J; junction bases unmatched: 2. The chain's CDR3 is CASSSGTDYGYTF. CDR3 in DNA: TGTGCCAGCAGCTCCGGGACAGACTATGGCTACACCTTC. The full variable domain, rest sourced from reference TRBV5-6 and TRBJ1-2, is DAGVTQSPTHLIKTRGQQVTLRCSPKSGHDTVSWYQQALGQGPQFIFQYYEEEERQRGNFPDRFSGHQFPNYSSELNVNALLLGDSALYLCASSSGTDYGYTFGSGTRLTVV.

This clone was seen a handful of times. V usage is TRBV18 and J usage is TRBJ1-1, with D possibly TRBD1 on 5 matching bases. CDR3 length equals 13 residues. The V end was cut by 4 bases, the J end by 1 base, with 7 bases between. Germline assignment: CDR1 KGHSH and CDR2 LQKENI. The CDR3 sequence is CASSQGTNTEAFF. The CDR3 DNA is TGTGCCAGCTCACAGGGGACGAACACTGAAGCTTTCTTT.

This clone has more than one count but fewer than ten. V is TRBV6-4 and J is TRBJ2-7, with 12 bases that match TRBD1. Germline V lookup: CDR1 MRHNA, CDR2 SNTAGT. The CDR3 is 16 amino acids. Trimming took 3 bases from V and 6 from J; bases not matched to a gene: 9. The CDR3 coding sequence is TGTGCCAGCAGTGAAACCCCGGGACAGGGGGCTGGCGAGCAGTACTTC. Amino acid sequence: CASSETPGQGAGEQYF.

This chain uses TRBV30 with TRBJ2-1, with TRBD2 matching over 10 bases. Germline values: CDR1 GTSNPN, CDR2 SVGIG (reference sequence). The CDR3 totals 14 residues. The trim removed 4 bases at V and 7 bases at J, leaving 7 bases unmatched. CDR3 in amino acids: CAWKASGRWNEQFF. CDR3 DNA: TGTGCCTGGAAGGCTAGCGGGAGATGGAATGAGCAGTTCTTC.

This clone was seen a few times. The rearrangement joins TRBV4-3 to TRBJ1-4, with D possibly TRBD1 on 6 matching bases. This CDR3 region has 18 residues. Trimming removed 0 bases at V and 8 bases at J, with 22 bases between. From germline, CDR1 is LGHNA and CDR2 YSLEER. The CDR3 region has the DNA TGCGCCAGCAGCCAAGATCCGGTGGCGGGACAAGGAGGGGAAAAACTGTTTTTT. This encodes CASSQDPVAGQGGEKLFF.

The V call is TRBV6-5, the J call TRBJ2-1; D not certain. This CDR3 is built from 12 residues. CDR1 is MNHEY, CDR2 SVGAGI, per germline. V was cut by 7 bases and J by 3 bases, with 7 bases left in between. This chain's CDR3 is CASMGYYNEQFF. The CDR3 bases are TGTGCCAGCATGGGCTACTACAATGAGCAGTTCTTC.

V is TRBV6-5 and J is TRBJ2-3; 8 bases map to TRBD2. V shed 11 bases and J 4 bases; nucleotides not matched to a gene: 11. The CDR3 is 14 amino acids. The germline CDR1 and CDR2 sequences are MNHEY and SVGAGI. The CDR3 protein is CAEFGGGRADTQYF. CDR3 nucleotide sequence: TGTGCCGAATTCGGGGGGGGGCGCGCAGATACGCAGTATTTT.

The chain is built from TRBV4-2 and TRBJ2-1; D unresolved. CDR1 and CDR2 from the germline V gene are LGHNA and YNFKEQ. The CDR3 consists of 12 residues. Trimming removed 1 base at V and 6 bases at J, with 4 bases between. CDR3 protein: CASSQGGNEQFF. Here the CDR3 DNA reads TGTGCCAGCAGCCAAGGGGGCAATGAGCAGTTCTTC.

This chain connects TRBV2 to TRBJ2-3; D possibly matches TRBD1 or TRBD2 (5 bases each). There are 14 residues in the CDR3. V lost 2 bases and J lost 1, with 7 bases in between. Germline V lookup: CDR1 SNHLY, CDR2 FYNNEI. CDR3 sequence reads: CASSERGGTDTQYF. DNA of the CDR3: TGTGCCAGCAGTGAACGAGGGGGCACAGATACGCAGTATTTT. The full variable domain, completed using reference TRBV2 and TRBJ2-3, is EPEVTQTPSHQVTQMGQEVILRCVPISNHLYFYWYRQILGQKVEFLVSFYNNEISEKSEIFDDQFSVERPDGSNFTLKIRSTKLEDSAMYFCASSERGGTDTQYFGPGTRLTVL.